Detailed here is one T cell receptor beta chain. What it binds is unknown. This specimen includes other DNA sequences encoding the same CDR3. This sample was taken from a study of shared clonotypes between healthy human individuals. General study points: Few donors restricted represented genetic and exposure-history diversity. Researchers sampled only blood; tissue repertoires likely differ. A generally larger estimated richness was seen in naive subsets than in memory subsets.

CD45RO-negative cells were positively selected for CCR7, leaving out terminally differentiated effector memory CD45RA+ cells. The repertoire was sequenced with immunoSEQ multiplex PCR; TCRdb's copy has only in-frame clones and lacks some. The sample includes approximately 2,200,000 clones, about 92% of them seen just once. Per germline, CDR1 SEHNR and CDR2 FQNEAQ (reference sequence). Trimming at V came to 3 bases and at J to 9 bases, leaving 5 bases not matched to a gene. The CDR3 extends over 13 amino acids. This chain links TRBV7-9 with TRBJ2-1; 7 positions agree with TRBD1. The specimen was naive CD8+ T cells from PBMCs. The TCR was taken from a young man in good health. Some clones in this sample may be carry-over from other donors' samples. CDR3 sequence reads: CASSFPGQAEQFF. CDR3 sequence (DNA): TGTGCCAGCAGCTTCCCCGGACAGGCTGAGCAGTTCTTC.